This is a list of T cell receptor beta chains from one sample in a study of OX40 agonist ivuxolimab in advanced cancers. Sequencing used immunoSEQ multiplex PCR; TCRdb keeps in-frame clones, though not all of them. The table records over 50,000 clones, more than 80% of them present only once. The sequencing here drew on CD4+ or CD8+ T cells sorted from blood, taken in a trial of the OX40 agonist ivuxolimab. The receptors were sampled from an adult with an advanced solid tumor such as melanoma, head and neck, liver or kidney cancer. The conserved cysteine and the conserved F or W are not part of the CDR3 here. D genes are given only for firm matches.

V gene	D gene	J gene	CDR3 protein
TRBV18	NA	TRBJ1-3	ASSPPGSGNTIH
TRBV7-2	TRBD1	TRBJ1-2	ASSLDDRGNYGYT
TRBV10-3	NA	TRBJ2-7	AISESGQKGYEQY
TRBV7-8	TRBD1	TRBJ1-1	ASSPPRARGDTEAF
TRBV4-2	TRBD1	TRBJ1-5	ASSQETGGSSNQPQH
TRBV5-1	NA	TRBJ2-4	ASSRDTGGENIQY
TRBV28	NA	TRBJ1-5	ASRWGSNQPQH
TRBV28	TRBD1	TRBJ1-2	ASSLSGQGSYGYT
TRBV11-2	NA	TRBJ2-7	ASSLVGSSYEQY
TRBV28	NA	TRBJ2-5	ASTLGLSSETQY
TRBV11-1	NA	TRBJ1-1	ASSWTQGNTEAF
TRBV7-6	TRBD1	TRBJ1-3	ASSLGDRRNTIY
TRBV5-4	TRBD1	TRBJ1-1	ASSLVGGNTEAF
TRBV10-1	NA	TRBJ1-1	ASSNLGFTEAF
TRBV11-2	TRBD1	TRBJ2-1	ASSTRTGQLLSYNEQF
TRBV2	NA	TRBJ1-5	ASNGPTTQPQH